The source of this TCR beta chain is a study of control samples from healthy donors and cancer patients. Measured with immunoSEQ multiplex PCR; TCRdb has only the in-frame clones, and not every one. The data show some 130,000 clones, about nine tenths seen once. The CDR3 is made up of 15 amino acids. Unmatched junction bases numbered 8, after V lost 5 bases and J lost 5 bases. Germline V gene lookup returns CDR1 MDHEN and CDR2 SYDVKM. The chain couples TRBV28 to TRBJ2-7, with 11 bases lining up with TRBD2. Sequencing input: blood. This clonotype was sampled from a woman aged 50 to 60 in good health. CDR3 in DNA: TGTGCCAGCAGTCCGGCGGGACTAGCGGATAACGAGCAGTACTTC. The encoded protein is CASSPAGLADNEQYF.